These T cell receptor beta chains were read from a single sample in a study of blood T cell repertoires in COVID-19. Repertoires were generated with immunoSEQ multiplex PCR, while TCRdb's copy carries only in-frame clones and drops some. The table lists 240,000 or so clones, roughly four fifths of them singletons. Sequencing was performed on peripheral blood. All receptors derive from a woman at least 80 years old with acute or convalescent COVID-19. Both conserved end residues are part of each CDR3. A D gene is named only where the DNA matches it firmly.

d_gene: TRBD2; j_gene: TRBJ2-3; v_gene: TRBV4-3; CDR3aa: CASSQDTSGGARDTQYF
d_gene: -; j_gene: TRBJ2-5; v_gene: TRBV7-2; CDR3aa: CASRRGGQIQETQYF
d_gene: -; j_gene: TRBJ2-2; v_gene: TRBV6-6; CDR3aa: CASRPAATNTGELFF
d_gene: -; j_gene: TRBJ1-3; v_gene: TRBV7-8; CDR3aa: CASSLVGGGRNTIYF
d_gene: TRBD2; j_gene: TRBJ2-3; v_gene: TRBV6-6; CDR3aa: CASSYGTSGSTDTQYF
d_gene: TRBD2; j_gene: TRBJ2-4; v_gene: TRBV6-5; CDR3aa: CASFVRAGRGNIQYF
d_gene: TRBD1; j_gene: TRBJ1-4; v_gene: TRBV3-1/TRBV3-2; CDR3aa: CASSHNWDRVGNEKLFF
d_gene: TRBD2; j_gene: TRBJ2-1; v_gene: TRBV7-2; CDR3aa: CASSLAGLAGGASYNEQFF
d_gene: TRBD2; j_gene: TRBJ2-1; v_gene: TRBV18; CDR3aa: CASSPGLASDEQFF
d_gene: TRBD1; j_gene: TRBJ2-1; v_gene: TRBV4-1; CDR3aa: CASSHSTGASEDEQFF
d_gene: TRBD2; j_gene: TRBJ2-5; v_gene: TRBV18; CDR3aa: CASSRTSGSGETQYF
d_gene: TRBD2; j_gene: TRBJ2-1; v_gene: TRBV5-6; CDR3aa: CASSLVAGPFNEQFF
d_gene: -; j_gene: TRBJ1-1; v_gene: TRBV4-1; CDR3aa: CASSRKEDTRDTEAFF
d_gene: -; j_gene: TRBJ2-7; v_gene: TRBV5-4; CDR3aa: CASSLLGGSYEQYF
d_gene: TRBD2; j_gene: TRBJ2-2; v_gene: TRBV10-1; CDR3aa: CASSESISGSGGELFF
d_gene: -; j_gene: TRBJ1-1; v_gene: TRBV7-2; CDR3aa: CASSLPLGALTEAFF
d_gene: -; j_gene: TRBJ2-2; v_gene: TRBV19; CDR3aa: CASSTRGSGELFF
d_gene: -; j_gene: TRBJ2-7; v_gene: TRBV27; CDR3aa: CASSLFYGYEQYF
d_gene: -; j_gene: TRBJ1-1; v_gene: TRBV19; CDR3aa: CASTGQRNTEAFF
d_gene: -; j_gene: TRBJ1-1; v_gene: TRBV7-2; CDR3aa: CASSPLGGNTEAFF
d_gene: TRBD1; j_gene: TRBJ1-2; v_gene: TRBV28; CDR3aa: CASTNRGLGYTF
d_gene: -; j_gene: TRBJ2-1; v_gene: TRBV11-1; CDR3aa: CASSDRQGRVDEQFF
d_gene: TRBD1; j_gene: TRBJ2-5; v_gene: TRBV5-1; CDR3aa: CASSLEGTGRETQYF
d_gene: -; j_gene: TRBJ2-6; v_gene: TRBV28; CDR3aa: CASSPSGAGANVLTF
d_gene: TRBD1; j_gene: TRBJ1-1; v_gene: TRBV30; CDR3aa: CAWSHPDRRLLGAFF
d_gene: -; j_gene: TRBJ1-2; v_gene: TRBV6-5; CDR3aa: CASQPGRSGNYGYTF
d_gene: TRBD1; j_gene: TRBJ2-7; v_gene: TRBV7-9; CDR3aa: CASSFREPGQGGEQYF
d_gene: TRBD1; j_gene: TRBJ2-3; v_gene: TRBV29-1; CDR3aa: CSVGQTGITDTQYF
d_gene: TRBD1; j_gene: TRBJ1-5; v_gene: TRBV28; CDR3aa: CASRTPPGTGVPGSSNQPQHF
d_gene: TRBD1; j_gene: TRBJ1-1; v_gene: TRBV5-1; CDR3aa: CASSSGRDRGKRDTEAFF
d_gene: -; j_gene: TRBJ2-1; v_gene: TRBV4-1; CDR3aa: CASSRPTGKSAQNEQFF
d_gene: -; j_gene: TRBJ1-1; v_gene: TRBV27; CDR3aa: CATKLNTEAFF
d_gene: -; j_gene: TRBJ2-1; v_gene: TRBV18; CDR3aa: CASSPVLPRSTAEQFF
d_gene: TRBD2; j_gene: TRBJ2-3; v_gene: TRBV25-1; CDR3aa: CASSEWGLAGVTDTQYF
d_gene: -; j_gene: TRBJ2-1; v_gene: TRBV28; CDR3aa: CASSQGTADVGEQFF
d_gene: -; j_gene: TRBJ2-1; v_gene: TRBV27; CDR3aa: CASRVWAGSYNEQFF
d_gene: TRBD1; j_gene: TRBJ1-5; v_gene: TRBV2; CDR3aa: CASSGWGQGRDQPQHF
d_gene: TRBD1; j_gene: TRBJ1-5; v_gene: TRBV18; CDR3aa: CASSPGTGEGQPQHF
d_gene: TRBD2; j_gene: TRBJ2-7; v_gene: TRBV3-1/TRBV3-2; CDR3aa: CASSHAPGPSGGTYEQYF
d_gene: TRBD1; j_gene: TRBJ1-1; v_gene: TRBV6-5; CDR3aa: CASSYDRGKNTEAFF
d_gene: -; j_gene: TRBJ1-5; v_gene: TRBV6-5; CDR3aa: CASRAGGFNQPQHF
d_gene: TRBD1; j_gene: TRBJ1-2; v_gene: TRBV19; CDR3aa: CASSISGGQANYGYTF
d_gene: -; j_gene: TRBJ1-1; v_gene: TRBV14; CDR3aa: CASSQGPRGAFF
d_gene: -; j_gene: TRBJ1-1; v_gene: TRBV7-9; CDR3aa: CASILDRDFTEAFF
d_gene: TRBD1; j_gene: TRBJ2-5; v_gene: TRBV18; CDR3aa: CASSPTGPKGETQYF
d_gene: -; j_gene: TRBJ1-1; v_gene: TRBV21-1; CDR3aa: CASSKALGGDTEAFF
d_gene: -; j_gene: TRBJ1-5; v_gene: TRBV7-2; CDR3aa: CASSLEMGSNQPQHF
d_gene: TRBD2; j_gene: TRBJ2-1; v_gene: TRBV19; CDR3aa: CASRSGTSVISPNEQFF